The rows below give T cell receptor beta chains drawn from one sample of a study of shared clonotypes between healthy human individuals. Measured with immunoSEQ multiplex PCR; TCRdb has only the in-frame clones, and not every one. The sample contains some 1.5 million clones, over 95% of which appear only once. Specimen: naive CD4+ T cells sorted from blood. The receptors originated from a man aged 25-45 years in good health. Each CDR3 is given with its conserved first and last residue. The order of the fields is clone size, J gene, D gene, V gene, CDR3 DNA, CDR3 protein. D genes are given only for firm matches. Rows may omit the clone size; those that give it use once, few, many or a size class.

>-|TRBJ1-1|TRBD1|TRBV29-1
TGCAGCGTTCGAGTTGGATACAGGGGGCAGAACACTGAAGCTTTCTTT
CSVRVGYRGQNTEAFF
>once|TRBJ2-7|-|TRBV2
TGTGCCAGCAGTGGGAGACAGGCATTAAGCTCCTACGAGCAGTACTTC
CASSGRQALSSYEQYF
>-|TRBJ2-5|-|TRBV11-3
TGTGCCAGCAGCTCTCCTCAGCACAGGACCCAGTACTTC
CASSSPQHRTQYF
>once|TRBJ2-1|-|TRBV6-5
TGTGCCAGCAGTCCTCCACAGGGCATTGAGCAGTTCTTC
CASSPPQGIEQFF
>once|TRBJ2-7|-|TRBV11-2
TGTGCCAGCAGCTTAGATATCGGCAGGGGTCTAACCTACGAGCAGTACTTC
CASSLDIGRGLTYEQYF
>-|TRBJ2-4|-|TRBV6-5
TGTGCCAGCAGCAGCCTCGGGACAGCCAAAAACATTCAGTACTTC
CASSSLGTAKNIQYF
>few|TRBJ2-3|-|TRBV28
TGTGCCAGCAGTTTCCGCACAGATACGCAGTATTTT
CASSFRTDTQYF
>-|TRBJ2-1|-|TRBV15
TGTGCCACCAGCAGAGATCCCCGGGTCCCCCAGCAGTTCTTC
CATSRDPRVPQQFF
>-|TRBJ1-1|TRBD1|TRBV27
TGTGCCAGCAGCCCCGACAGGGGGAGGGTAGGGTCGAGTACTGAAGCTTTCTTT
CASSPDRGRVGSSTEAFF
>-|TRBJ2-1|TRBD2|TRBV28
TGTGCCAGCAGTGCGAGGACTAGCGGGAGAACCTCCTACAATGAGCAGTTCTTC
CASSARTSGRTSYNEQFF
>-|TRBJ1-3|-|TRBV2
TGTGCCAGCAGTGAAGAGGGGGCTGGAAACACCATATATTTT
CASSEEGAGNTIYF
>-|TRBJ2-7|-|TRBV6-1
TGTGCCAGCAGTGAATCGCGGAGGGGCGAGCAGTACTTC
CASSESRRGEQYF
>-|TRBJ2-3|-|TRBV6-4
TGTGCCAGCAGCTTCAGAGATACGCAGTATTTT
CASSFRDTQYF
>-|TRBJ1-5|-|TRBV2
TGTGCCAGCATGAGGGGCAACAATCAGCCCCAGCATTTT
CASMRGNNQPQHF
>-|TRBJ2-1|-|TRBV11-2
TGTGCCAGCAGCTTAGGTCCGGGAGACGGGGAAGCTGAGCAGTTCTTC
CASSLGPGDGEAEQFF
>once|TRBJ2-3|-|TRBV10-3
TGTGCCATCAGTGGGGGAACAGATACGCAGTATTTT
CAISGGTDTQYF
>-|TRBJ2-3|-|TRBV27
TGTGCCAGCAGGCCGCCGCGGCGGGTTAGCACAGATACGCAGTATTTT
CASRPPRRVSTDTQYF
>-|TRBJ1-1|TRBD1|TRBV7-2
TGTGCCAGCAGCCGGCGGGACAGAAACACTGAAGCTTTCTTT
CASSRRDRNTEAFF
>-|TRBJ2-1|TRBD2|TRBV10-3
TGTGCCATCAGGGCTAGCGGGAGGGCACTGGGTTCCTACAATGAGCAGTTCTTC
CAIRASGRALGSYNEQFF
>once|TRBJ2-5|TRBD1|TRBV29-1
TGCAGCGTAAACAGGGGAGCGGAGACCCAGTACTTC
CSVNRGAETQYF
>-|TRBJ1-5|TRBD1|TRBV28
TGTGCCAGCAGTTTATCCGTAGGACAGGGGAGCAATCAGCCCCAGCATTTT
CASSLSVGQGSNQPQHF
>-|TRBJ2-3|TRBD1|TRBV28
TGTGCCAGCAGCATACAGGGGGGCACAGATACGCAGTATTTT
CASSIQGGTDTQYF
>-|TRBJ2-3|TRBD2|TRBV19
TGTGCCAGTAGGCAGGGAGGGCCCCCAGATACGCAGTATTTT
CASRQGGPPDTQYF
>once|TRBJ2-1|-|TRBV7-8
TGTGCCAGCAGCTTAGATGAGTTAGAATACAATGAGCAGTTCTTC
CASSLDELEYNEQFF
>-|TRBJ1-1|TRBD1|TRBV6-5
TGTGCCAGCAGTCAGGGGGCTGAAGCTTTCTTT
CASSQGAEAFF
>-|TRBJ1-3|TRBD1|TRBV5-6
TGTGCCAGCAGCGAGGACAGGCACTCTGGAAACACCATATATTTT
CASSEDRHSGNTIYF
>-|TRBJ2-1|TRBD2|TRBV6-5
TGTGCCAGCAGCCCGGGACTATCTTACAATGAGCAGTTCTTC
CASSPGLSYNEQFF
>-|TRBJ1-5|-|TRBV2
TGTGCCAGCAGTTTTTCCACCACCCGATCCAATCAGCCCCAGCATTTT
CASSFSTTRSNQPQHF
>-|TRBJ2-6|-|TRBV15
TGTGCCACCGGTTCTGGGGCCAACGTCCTGACTTTC
CATGSGANVLTF
>-|TRBJ2-1|-|TRBV5-5
TGTGCCAGCAGCTTCTTCCTTGGAGACGAGCAGTTCTTC
CASSFFLGDEQFF
>-|TRBJ2-5|-|TRBV19
TGTGCCAGTAACCCCACCAGGAATTCGGAGACCCAGTACTTC
CASNPTRNSETQYF
>-|TRBJ2-3|TRBD1|TRBV9
TGTGCCAGCAGCCCCAGTCAGGGGGCAGATACGCAGTATTTT
CASSPSQGADTQYF
>-|TRBJ2-3|-|TRBV29-1
TGCAGCGTTGATCCCGGGGCAGATACGCAGTATTTT
CSVDPGADTQYF
>-|TRBJ2-2|-|TRBV19
TGTGCCACCGCCCGGGACCATAGAACCGGGGAGCTGTTTTTT
CATARDHRTGELFF
>-|TRBJ1-4|-|TRBV4-1
TGCGCCAGCAGCCATCAGGGTGAGGAATCTGGTGAAAAACTGTTTTTT
CASSHQGEESGEKLFF